This T cell receptor (beta chain) was obtained from a study of blood T cell repertoires in COVID-19. There are 17 residues in the CDR3. The V end was cut by 4 bases, the J end by 4 bases, with 21 bases between. Looked up from germline, CDR1 is SGHRS and CDR2 is YFSETQ. Using immunoSEQ multiplex PCR, the repertoire was profiled, and TCRdb retains in-frame clones only, with some absent. Found here are fewer than 350,000 clones, more than 75% of them singletons; the top ten hold approximately 2%. This chain joins TRBV5-1 and TRBJ2-1, with D perhaps matching TRBD2 (7 bases). The specimen sequenced was peripheral blood. The sequence was collected from a woman younger than 45 who had recovered from COVID-19. The CDR3 bases are TGCGCCAGCAGCCCTGGGGGGGGCCTAAGCGCTTACAATGAGCAGTTCTTC. Translation: CASSPGGGLSAYNEQFF.